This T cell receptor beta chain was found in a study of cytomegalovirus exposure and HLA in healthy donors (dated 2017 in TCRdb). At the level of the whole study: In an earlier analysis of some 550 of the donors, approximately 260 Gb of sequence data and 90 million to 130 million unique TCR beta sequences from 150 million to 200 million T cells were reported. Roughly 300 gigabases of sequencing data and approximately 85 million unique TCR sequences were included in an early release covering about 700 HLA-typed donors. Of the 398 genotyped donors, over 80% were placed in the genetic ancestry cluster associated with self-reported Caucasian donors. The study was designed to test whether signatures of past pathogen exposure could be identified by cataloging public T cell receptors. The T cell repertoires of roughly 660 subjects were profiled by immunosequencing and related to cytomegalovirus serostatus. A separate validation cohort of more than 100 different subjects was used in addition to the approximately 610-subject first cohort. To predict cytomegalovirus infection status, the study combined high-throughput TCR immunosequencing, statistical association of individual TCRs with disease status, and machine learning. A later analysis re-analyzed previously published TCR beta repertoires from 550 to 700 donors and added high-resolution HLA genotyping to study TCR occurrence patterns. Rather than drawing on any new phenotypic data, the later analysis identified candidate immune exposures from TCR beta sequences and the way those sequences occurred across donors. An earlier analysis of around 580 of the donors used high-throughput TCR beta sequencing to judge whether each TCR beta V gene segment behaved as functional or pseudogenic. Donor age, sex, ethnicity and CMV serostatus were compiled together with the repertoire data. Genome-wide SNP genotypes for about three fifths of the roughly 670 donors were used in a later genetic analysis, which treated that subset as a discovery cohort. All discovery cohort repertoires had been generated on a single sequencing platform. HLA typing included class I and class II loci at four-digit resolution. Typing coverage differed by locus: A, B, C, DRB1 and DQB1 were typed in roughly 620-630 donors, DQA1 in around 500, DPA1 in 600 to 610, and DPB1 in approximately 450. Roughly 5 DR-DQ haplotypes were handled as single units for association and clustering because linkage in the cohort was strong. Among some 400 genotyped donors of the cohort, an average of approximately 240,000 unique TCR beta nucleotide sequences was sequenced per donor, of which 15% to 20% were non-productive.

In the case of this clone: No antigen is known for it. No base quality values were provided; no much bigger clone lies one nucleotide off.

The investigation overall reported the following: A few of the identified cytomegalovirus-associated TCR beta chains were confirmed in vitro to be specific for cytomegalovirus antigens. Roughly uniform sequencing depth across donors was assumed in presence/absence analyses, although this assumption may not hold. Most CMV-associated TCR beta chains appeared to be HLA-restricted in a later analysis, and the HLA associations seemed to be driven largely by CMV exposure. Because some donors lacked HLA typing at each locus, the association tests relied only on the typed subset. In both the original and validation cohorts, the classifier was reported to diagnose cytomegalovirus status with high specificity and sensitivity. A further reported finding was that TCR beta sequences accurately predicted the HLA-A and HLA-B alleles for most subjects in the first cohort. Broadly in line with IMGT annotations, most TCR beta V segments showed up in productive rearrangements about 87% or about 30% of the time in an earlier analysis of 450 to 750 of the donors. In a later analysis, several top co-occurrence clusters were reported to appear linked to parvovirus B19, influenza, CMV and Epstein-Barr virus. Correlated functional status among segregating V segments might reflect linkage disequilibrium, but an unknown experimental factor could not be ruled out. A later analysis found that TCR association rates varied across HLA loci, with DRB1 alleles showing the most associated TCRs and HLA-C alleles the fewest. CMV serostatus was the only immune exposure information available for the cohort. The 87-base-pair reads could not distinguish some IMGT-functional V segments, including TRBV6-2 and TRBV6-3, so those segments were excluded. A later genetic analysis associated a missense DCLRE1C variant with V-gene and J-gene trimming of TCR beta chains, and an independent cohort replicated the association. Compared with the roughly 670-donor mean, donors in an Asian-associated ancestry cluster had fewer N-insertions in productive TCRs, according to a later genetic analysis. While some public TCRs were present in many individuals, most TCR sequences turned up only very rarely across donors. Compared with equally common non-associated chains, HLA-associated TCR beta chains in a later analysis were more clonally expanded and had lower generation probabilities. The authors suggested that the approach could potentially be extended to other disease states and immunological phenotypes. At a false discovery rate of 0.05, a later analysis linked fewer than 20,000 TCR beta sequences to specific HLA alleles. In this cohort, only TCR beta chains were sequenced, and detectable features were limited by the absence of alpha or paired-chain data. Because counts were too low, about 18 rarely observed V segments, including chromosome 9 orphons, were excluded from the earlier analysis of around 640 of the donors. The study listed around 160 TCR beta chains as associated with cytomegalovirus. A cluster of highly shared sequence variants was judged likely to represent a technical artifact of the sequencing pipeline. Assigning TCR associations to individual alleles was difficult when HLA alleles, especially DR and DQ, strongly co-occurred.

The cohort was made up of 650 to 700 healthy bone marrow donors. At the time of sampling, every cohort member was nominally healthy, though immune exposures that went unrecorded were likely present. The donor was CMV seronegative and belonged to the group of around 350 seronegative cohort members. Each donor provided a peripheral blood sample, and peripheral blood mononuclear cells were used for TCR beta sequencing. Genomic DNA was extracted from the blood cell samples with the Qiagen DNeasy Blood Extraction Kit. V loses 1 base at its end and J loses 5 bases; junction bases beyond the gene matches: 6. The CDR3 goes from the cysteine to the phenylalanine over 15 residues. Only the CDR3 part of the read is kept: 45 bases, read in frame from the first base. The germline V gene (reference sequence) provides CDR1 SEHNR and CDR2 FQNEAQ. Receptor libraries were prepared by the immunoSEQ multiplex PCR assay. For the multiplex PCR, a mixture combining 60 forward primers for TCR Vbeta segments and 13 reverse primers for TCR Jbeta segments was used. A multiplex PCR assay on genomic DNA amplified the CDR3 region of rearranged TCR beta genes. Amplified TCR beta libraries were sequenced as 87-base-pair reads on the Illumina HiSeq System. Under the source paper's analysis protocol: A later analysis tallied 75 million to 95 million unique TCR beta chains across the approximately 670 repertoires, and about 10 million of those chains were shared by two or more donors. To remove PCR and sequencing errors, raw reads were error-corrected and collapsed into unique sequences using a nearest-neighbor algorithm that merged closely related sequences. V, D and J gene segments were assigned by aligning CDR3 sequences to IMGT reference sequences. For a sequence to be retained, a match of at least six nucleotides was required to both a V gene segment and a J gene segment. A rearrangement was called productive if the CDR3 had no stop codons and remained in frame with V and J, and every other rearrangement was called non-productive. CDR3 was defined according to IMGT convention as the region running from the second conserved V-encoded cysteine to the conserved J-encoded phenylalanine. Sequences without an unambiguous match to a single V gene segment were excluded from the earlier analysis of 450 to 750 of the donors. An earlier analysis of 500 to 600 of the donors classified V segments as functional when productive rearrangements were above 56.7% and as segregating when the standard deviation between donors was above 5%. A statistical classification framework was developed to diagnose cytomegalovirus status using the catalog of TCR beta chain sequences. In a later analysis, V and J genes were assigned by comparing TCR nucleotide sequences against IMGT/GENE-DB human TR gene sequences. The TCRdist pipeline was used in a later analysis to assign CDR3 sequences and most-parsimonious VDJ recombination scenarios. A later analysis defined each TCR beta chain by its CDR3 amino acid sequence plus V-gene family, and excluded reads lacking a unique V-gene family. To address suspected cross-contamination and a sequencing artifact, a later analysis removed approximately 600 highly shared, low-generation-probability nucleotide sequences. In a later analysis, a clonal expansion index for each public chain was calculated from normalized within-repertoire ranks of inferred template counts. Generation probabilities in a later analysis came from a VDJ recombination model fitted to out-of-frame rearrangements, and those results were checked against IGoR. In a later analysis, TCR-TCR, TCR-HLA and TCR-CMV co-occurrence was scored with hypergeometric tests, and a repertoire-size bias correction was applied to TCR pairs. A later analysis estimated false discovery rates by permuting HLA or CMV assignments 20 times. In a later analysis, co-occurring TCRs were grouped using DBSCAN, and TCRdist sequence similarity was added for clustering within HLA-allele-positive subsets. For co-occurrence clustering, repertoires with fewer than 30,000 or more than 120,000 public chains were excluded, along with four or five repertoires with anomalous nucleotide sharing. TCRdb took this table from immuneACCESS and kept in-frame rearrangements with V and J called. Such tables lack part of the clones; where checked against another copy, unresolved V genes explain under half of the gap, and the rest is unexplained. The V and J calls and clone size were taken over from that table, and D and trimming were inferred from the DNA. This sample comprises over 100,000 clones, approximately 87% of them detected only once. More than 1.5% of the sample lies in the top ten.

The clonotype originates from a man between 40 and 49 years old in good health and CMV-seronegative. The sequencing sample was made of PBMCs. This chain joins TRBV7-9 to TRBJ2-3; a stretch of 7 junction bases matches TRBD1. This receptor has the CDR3 CASSLVTGWEDTQYF. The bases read TGTGCCAGCAGCTTAGTGACAGGGTGGGAAGATACGCAGTATTTT.